The 14 T cell receptor beta chains presented below share a single source sample, sequenced in a study of shared clonotypes between healthy human individuals. The protocol was immunoSEQ multiplex PCR, while the TCRdb copy is restricted to in-frame clones and leaves out a portion. The sample includes roughly 2.2 million clones, around 92% of them seen just once. Sequencing was done on a sample of naive CD4+ T cells from PBMCs. As for subset: CD45RA+ positively selected. Receptors were obtained from a man younger than 30 in good health. Some clones in this sample may be carry-over from other donors' samples.

This chain links TRBV6-5 with TRBJ1-1; D possibly corresponds to TRBD1 (5 bases). The V gene's germline CDR1 is MNHEY and CDR2 SVGAGI. The length of the CDR3 is 15 residues. V dropped 5 bases and J dropped 1 base, with 14 bases sitting between them. The DNA for the CDR3 is TGTGCCAGCAGTGGCGGACAATTGGAGAACACTGAAGCTTTCTTT. Its protein product is CASSGGQLENTEAFF.

V gene TRBV7-9 combines with J gene TRBJ1-1; maybe TRBD1 (5 bases). Trimming stripped 5 bases from V and 4 bases from J, with 17 bases between. The CDR3 contains 15 residues. Germline V CDR1 and CDR2: SEHNR, FQNEAQ (reference sequence). The CDR3: CASSVRDSKGTEAFF. Written as DNA, the CDR3 is TGTGCCAGCAGCGTCCGGGACTCAAAAGGCACTGAAGCTTTCTTT.

The chain links TRBV7-6 to TRBJ2-1; 11 nucleotides agree with TRBD1. CDR1 SGHVS and CDR2 FNYEAQ come from the germline V gene. The trim removed 5 bases at V and 6 bases at J, leaving 3 bases unmatched. The CDR3 spans 14 residues. CDR3 sequence (DNA): TGTGCCAGCAGCCGGGACAGGGGGACCAATGAGCAGTTCTTC. It codes for CASSRDRGTNEQFF.

The chain combines TRBV18 with TRBJ1-5; D is unclear. Germline CDR1 reads KGHSH; CDR2 reads LQKENI. The CDR3 has 15 amino acids. V was shortened by 2 bases and J by 5 bases, with 13 bases between the two germline ends. The DNA for the CDR3 is TGTGCCAGCTCACCATCAACCCTTAGGGATCAGCCCCAGCATTTT. It specifies CASSPSTLRDQPQHF.

This clone was seen a single time. The rearrangement uses TRBV11-2 and TRBJ1-1; D uncertain. Trimming took off 0 bases at V and 11 bases at J, with 10 bases between the two ends. The CDR3 is made up of 12 amino acids. Germline V lookup: CDR1 SGHAT, CDR2 FQNNGV. The CDR3 reads CASSLERTRAFF. The CDR3, as DNA: TGTGCCAGCAGCTTAGAACGTACTAGGGCTTTCTTT.

The chain carries TRBV7-9 and TRBJ1-1, with 7 bases lining up with TRBD1. V dropped 4 bases and J dropped 5; count of bases not matched to a gene: 10. Germline assignment: CDR1 SEHNR and CDR2 FQNEAQ (reference sequence). The CDR3 loop spans 15 amino acids. The CDR3 here is CASSWERGRVTEAFF. The CDR3 DNA is TGTGCCAGCAGCTGGGAAAGGGGGCGTGTGACTGAAGCTTTCTTT.

This clone has a single count. In nucleotides, the CDR3 is TGTGCCAGCAGCTTAGGAGGGGCGGGTGAAAAACTGTTTTTT. This encodes CASSLGGAGEKLFF. This chain joins TRBV7-3 and TRBJ1-4; D possibly corresponds to TRBD1 (5 bases). Germline V lookup: CDR1 SGHTA, CDR2 FQGTGA. Trimming took off 2 bases at V and 7 bases at J, with 11 bases between the two ends. The CDR3 runs 14 residues.

The genes are TRBV14 and TRBJ1-3; D gene ambiguous. This CDR3 spans 14 amino acids. Between the trimmed V and J ends, which lost 0 bases and 6 bases, there was a span of 9 bases. Germline V gene lookup returns CDR1 SGHDN and CDR2 FVKESK. The CDR3: CASSQDPALNTIYF. Written as DNA, the CDR3 is TGTGCCAGCAGCCAAGACCCAGCTTTAAACACCATATATTTT.

The V call is TRBV6-1, the J call TRBJ2-1, with D perhaps matching TRBD1 or TRBD2 (5 bases each). The CDR3 consists of 18 residues. The V end was cut by 0 bases, the J end by 0 bases, with 15 bases between. Germline CDR1 reads MNHNS; CDR2 reads SASEGT. The CDR3 coding sequence is TGTGCCAGCAGTGAAGCGCTTCCCCCAGGGAGCTCCTACAATGAGCAGTTCTTC. It yields the protein CASSEALPPGSSYNEQFF.

The chain employs TRBV6-5 and TRBJ2-7, with TRBD2 identical over 14 bases. The CDR3 sequence is 16 residues long. Per the germline V gene, CDR1 is MNHEY and CDR2 is SVGAGI. V shed 2 bases, J shed 2 bases, and the junction held 2 bases outside the gene matches. The CDR3 DNA sequence: TGTGCCAGCAGTTACCCGGGACTAGCGGGAGCCTACGAGCAGTACTTC. Protein sequence: CASSYPGLAGAYEQYF.

This chain connects TRBV6-5 to TRBJ1-4; weak D call: TRBD1 (6 bases). The ends were cut back, 6 bases at V and 5 bases at J, with 16 bases in the middle. The CDR3 is made up of 15 amino acids. Germline V lookup: CDR1 MNHEY, CDR2 SVGAGI. CDR3 sequence (DNA): TGTGCCAGCAGGGCTTATACAGGGAAAAATGAAAAACTGTTTTTT. Encoded protein: CASRAYTGKNEKLFF.

The CDR3 sequence: CASRRGGDYGYTF. The CDR3 DNA reads as TGTGCCAGTAGAAGAGGGGGGGACTATGGCTACACCTTC. The chain carries TRBV19 and TRBJ1-2; D may be TRBD1 (6 bases). Germline assignment: CDR1 LNHDA and CDR2 SQIVND (reference sequence). This CDR3 has 13 amino acids. V was clipped by 6 bases and J by 3 bases, with 11 bases between them.

The chain carries TRBV27 and TRBJ2-7; no definite D call. V lost 3 bases and J lost 7, with 10 bases in between. The CDR3 extends over 12 amino acids. Germline V CDR1 and CDR2: MNHEY, SMNVEV (reference sequence). CDR3 DNA sequence: TGTGCCAGCAGTTTTCGGAGTTCGGAGCAGTACTTC. It encodes CASSFRSSEQYF.

This clone was seen a handful of times. This chain links TRBV30 with TRBJ1-1; no firm D call. Germline V gene lookup returns CDR1 GTSNPN and CDR2 SVGIG (reference sequence). There are 14 residues in the CDR3. Trimming took 2 bases from V and 0 from J, leaving 10 bases between them. This CDR3 is CAWSRGSMNTEAFF. The DNA of the CDR3 is TGTGCCTGGAGTCGAGGGTCAATGAACACTGAAGCTTTCTTT.